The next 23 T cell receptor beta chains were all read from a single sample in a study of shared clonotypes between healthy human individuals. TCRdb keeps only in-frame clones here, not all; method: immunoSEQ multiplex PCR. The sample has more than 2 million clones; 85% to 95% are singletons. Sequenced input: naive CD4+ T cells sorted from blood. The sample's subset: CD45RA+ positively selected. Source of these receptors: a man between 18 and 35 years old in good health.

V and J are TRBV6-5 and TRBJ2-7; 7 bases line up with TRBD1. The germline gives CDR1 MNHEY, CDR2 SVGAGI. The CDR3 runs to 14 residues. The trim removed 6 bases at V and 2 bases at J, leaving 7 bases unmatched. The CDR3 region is CASRRSGTAYEQYF. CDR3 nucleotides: TGTGCCAGCAGACGATCCGGGACAGCCTACGAGCAGTACTTC.

CDR3 amino acids: CASSSTGTDYEQYF. In nucleotides, the CDR3 is TGTGCCAGCAGCTCAACCGGGACAGACTACGAGCAGTACTTC. The chain recombines TRBV7-3 with TRBJ2-7; 7 bases map to TRBD1. Germline assignment: CDR1 SGHTA and CDR2 FQGTGA. Losses at the gene ends were 4 bases for V and 3 bases for J; bases not matched to a gene: 6. This CDR3 region has 14 residues.

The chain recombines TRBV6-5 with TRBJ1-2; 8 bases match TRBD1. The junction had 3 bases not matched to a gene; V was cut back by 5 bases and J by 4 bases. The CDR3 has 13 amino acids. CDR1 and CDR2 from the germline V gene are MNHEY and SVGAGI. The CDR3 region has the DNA TGTGCCAGCAGTGCAGGACAGGGCTATGGCTACACCTTC. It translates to CASSAGQGYGYTF.

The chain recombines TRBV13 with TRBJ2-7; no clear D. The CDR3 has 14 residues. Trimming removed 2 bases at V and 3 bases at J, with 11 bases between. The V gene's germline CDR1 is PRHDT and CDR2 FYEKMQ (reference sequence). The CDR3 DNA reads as TGTGCCAGCAGCTTAACCAGAAACTTCTACGAGCAGTACTTC. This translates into CASSLTRNFYEQYF.

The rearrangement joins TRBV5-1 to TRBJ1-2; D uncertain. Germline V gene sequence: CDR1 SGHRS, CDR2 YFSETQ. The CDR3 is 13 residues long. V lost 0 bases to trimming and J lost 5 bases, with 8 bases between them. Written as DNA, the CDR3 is TGCGCCAGCAGCTTGGGCCCATGGTATGGCTACACCTTC. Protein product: CASSLGPWYGYTF.

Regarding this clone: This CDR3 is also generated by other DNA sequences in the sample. The CDR3 DNA reads TGCGCCAGCAGCCTGGGGACCGTGAATGGCTACACCTTC. As protein: CASSLGTVNGYTF. This chain connects TRBV5-1 to TRBJ1-2; TRBD1 is a possible D gene (5 bases). The CDR3 spans 13 residues. From germline, CDR1 is SGHRS and CDR2 YFSETQ. V was pared by 4 bases and J by 6 bases, with 13 bases between.

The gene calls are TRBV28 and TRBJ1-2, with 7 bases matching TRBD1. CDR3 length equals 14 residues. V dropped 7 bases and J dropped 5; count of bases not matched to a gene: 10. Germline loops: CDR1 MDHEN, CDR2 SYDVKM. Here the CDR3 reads CASKPGQLVYGYTF. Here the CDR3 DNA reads TGTGCCAGCAAACCGGGACAGTTAGTATATGGCTACACCTTC.

CDR3 DNA sequence: TGTGCCAGCAGTGAACAGGGGGCATATACCGGGGAGCTGTTTTTT. This sequence encodes CASSEQGAYTGELFF. The gene calls are TRBV2 and TRBJ2-2, with 8 bases that match TRBD1. Germline-derived CDR1 and CDR2 are SNHLY and FYNNEI. The CDR3 totals 15 residues. Trimming removed 2 bases from V and 5 bases from J; junction bases left unmatched: 4.

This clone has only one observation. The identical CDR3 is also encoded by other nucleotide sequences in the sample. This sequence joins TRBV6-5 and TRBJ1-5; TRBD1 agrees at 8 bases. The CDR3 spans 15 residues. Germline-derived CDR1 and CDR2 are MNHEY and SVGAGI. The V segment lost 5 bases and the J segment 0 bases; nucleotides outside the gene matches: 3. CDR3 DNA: TGTGCCAGCAGTCGCGGGACAGGTAGCAATCAGCCCCAGCATTTT. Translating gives CASSRGTGSNQPQHF.

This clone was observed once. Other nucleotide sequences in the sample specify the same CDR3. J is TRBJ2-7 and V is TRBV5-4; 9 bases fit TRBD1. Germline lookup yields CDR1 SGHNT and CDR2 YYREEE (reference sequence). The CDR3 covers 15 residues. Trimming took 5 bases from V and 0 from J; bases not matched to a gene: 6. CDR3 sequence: CASSLPGQGSYEQYF. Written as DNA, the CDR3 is TGTGCCAGCAGTCTCCCGGGACAGGGCTCCTACGAGCAGTACTTC.

CDR3 bases: TGCGCCAGCAGTGAGTCAGGACAACGGGCTGAAGCTTTCTTT. Its protein is CASSESGQRAEAFF. This chain links TRBV10-1 with TRBJ1-1; D may be TRBD1 (5 bases). V lost 0 bases, J lost 6 bases, and 11 bases lay in between. Germline CDR1 is WNHNN and CDR2 is SYGVQD (reference sequence). This CDR3 spans 14 amino acids.

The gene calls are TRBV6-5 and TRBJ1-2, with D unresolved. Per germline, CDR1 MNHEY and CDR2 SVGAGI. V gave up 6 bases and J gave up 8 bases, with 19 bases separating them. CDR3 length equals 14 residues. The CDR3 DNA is TGTGCCAGCAGCCCCGCCGGGAGACCAGAGGGCTACACCTTC. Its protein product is CASSPAGRPEGYTF.

This chain's CDR3 is CASSPWGRGGYTF. The CDR3 DNA is TGTGCCAGCAGCCCCTGGGGGCGGGGCGGCTACACCTTC. This rearrangement joins TRBV5-6 to TRBJ1-2, with D perhaps matching TRBD1 (6 bases). This CDR3 comprises 13 residues. The germline CDR1 and CDR2 sequences are SGHDT and YYEEEE. The ends were cut back, 4 bases at V and 8 bases at J, with 15 bases in the middle.

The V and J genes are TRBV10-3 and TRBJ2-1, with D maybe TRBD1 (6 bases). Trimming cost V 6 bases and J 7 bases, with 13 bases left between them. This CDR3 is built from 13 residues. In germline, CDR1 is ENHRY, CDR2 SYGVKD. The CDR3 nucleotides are TGTGCCATCAGCTTTGGACAGCATAATGAGCAGTTCTTC. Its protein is CAISFGQHNEQFF.

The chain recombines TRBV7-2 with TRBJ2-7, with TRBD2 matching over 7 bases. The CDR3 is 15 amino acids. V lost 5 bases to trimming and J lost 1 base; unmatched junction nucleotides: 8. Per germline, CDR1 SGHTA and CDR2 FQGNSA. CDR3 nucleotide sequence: TGTGCCAGCAGCCGGGAGCGGGGTGCTTCCTACGAGCAGTACTTC. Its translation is CASSRERGASYEQYF. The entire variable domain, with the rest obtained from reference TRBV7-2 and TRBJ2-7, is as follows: GAGVSQSPSNKVTEKGKDVELRCDPISGHTALYWYRQSLGQGLEFLIYFQGNSAPDKSGLPSDRFSAERTGGSVSTLTIQRTQQEDSAVYLCASSRERGASYEQYFGPGTRLTVT.

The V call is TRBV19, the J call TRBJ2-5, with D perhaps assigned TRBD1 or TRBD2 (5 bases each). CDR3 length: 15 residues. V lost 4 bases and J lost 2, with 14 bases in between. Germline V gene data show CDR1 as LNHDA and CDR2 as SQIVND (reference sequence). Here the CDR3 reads CASSRGKGFQETQYF. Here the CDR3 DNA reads TGTGCCAGTAGTAGGGGGAAAGGGTTTCAAGAGACCCAGTACTTC.

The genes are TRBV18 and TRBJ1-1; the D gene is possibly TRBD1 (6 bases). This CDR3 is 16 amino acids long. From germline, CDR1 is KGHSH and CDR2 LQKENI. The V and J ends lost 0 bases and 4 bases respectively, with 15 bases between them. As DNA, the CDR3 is TGTGCCAGCTCACCACCGTCCAGGGGCAGCGGCACTGAAGCTTTCTTT. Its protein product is CASSPPSRGSGTEAFF. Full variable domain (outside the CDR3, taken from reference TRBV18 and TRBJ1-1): NAGVMQNPRHLVRRRGQEARLRCSPMKGHSHVYWYRQLPEEGLKFMVYLQKENIIDESGMPKERFSAEFPKEGPSILRIQQVVRGDSAAYFCASSPPSRGSGTEAFFGQGTRLTVV.

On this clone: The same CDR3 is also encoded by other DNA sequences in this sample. The CDR3, as DNA: TGTGCCAGCTCTGGGGCCGGGACAGATACGCAGTATTTT. Translating it yields CASSGAGTDTQYF. V and J are TRBV9 and TRBJ2-3, with D perhaps TRBD1 (5 bases). The V end lost 7 bases, the J end lost 3 bases, and 12 bases lay between the germline ends. The CDR3 runs 13 residues. Germline CDR1 and CDR2: SGDLS and YYNGEE. Drawing the rest from reference TRBV9 and TRBJ2-3, the complete variable domain is DSGVTQTPKHLITATGQRVTLRCSPRSGDLSVYWYQQSLDQGLQFLIQYYNGEERAKGNILERFSAQQFPDLHSELNLSSLELGDSALYFCASSGAGTDTQYFGPGTRLTVL.

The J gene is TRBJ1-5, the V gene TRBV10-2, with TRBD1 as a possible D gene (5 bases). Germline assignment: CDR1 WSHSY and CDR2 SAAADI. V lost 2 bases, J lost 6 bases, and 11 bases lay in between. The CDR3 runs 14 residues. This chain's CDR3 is CASSEAGHAQPQHF. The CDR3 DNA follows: TGCGCCAGCAGTGAGGCAGGGCACGCTCAGCCCCAGCATTTT.

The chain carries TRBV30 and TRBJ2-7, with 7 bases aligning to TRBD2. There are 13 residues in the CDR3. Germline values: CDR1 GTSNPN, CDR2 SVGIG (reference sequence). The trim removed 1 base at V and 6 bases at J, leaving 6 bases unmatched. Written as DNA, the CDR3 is TGTGCCTGGAGTGCCAGCGGGATGACCGAGCAGTACTTC. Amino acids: CAWSASGMTEQYF. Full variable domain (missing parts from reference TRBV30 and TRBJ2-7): SQTIHQWPATLVQPVGSPLSLECTVEGTSNPNLYWYRQAAGRGLQLLFYSVGIGQISSEVPQNLSASRPQDRQFILSSKKLLLSDSGFYLCAWSASGMTEQYFGPGTRLTVT.

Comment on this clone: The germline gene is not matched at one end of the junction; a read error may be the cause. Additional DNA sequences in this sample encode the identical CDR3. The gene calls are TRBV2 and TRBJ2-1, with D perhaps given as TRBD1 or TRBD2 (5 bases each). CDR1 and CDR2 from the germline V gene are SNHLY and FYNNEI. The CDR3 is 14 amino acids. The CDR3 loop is CASRWGQGHNEQFF. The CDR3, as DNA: TGCGCCAGCAGGTGGGGTCAGGGACACAATGAGCAGTTCTTC.

In DNA, the CDR3 is TGTGCCTGCTCGACAGGCTTTTACGAGCAGTACTTC. This sequence encodes CACSTGFYEQYF. The V and J genes are TRBV30 and TRBJ2-7; possibly TRBD1 for D (6 bases). Germline-derived CDR1 and CDR2 are GTSNPN and SVGIG (reference sequence). V lost 6 bases, J lost 4 bases, and 13 bases lay in between. This CDR3 comprises 12 residues.

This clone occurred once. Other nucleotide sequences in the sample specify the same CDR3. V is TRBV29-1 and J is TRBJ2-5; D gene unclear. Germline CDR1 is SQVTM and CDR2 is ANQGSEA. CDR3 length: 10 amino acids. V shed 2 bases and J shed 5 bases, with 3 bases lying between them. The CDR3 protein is CSVESETQYF. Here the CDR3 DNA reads TGCAGCGTTGAATCTGAGACCCAGTACTTC. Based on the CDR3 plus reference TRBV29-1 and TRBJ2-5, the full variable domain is SAVISQKPSRDICQRGTSLTIQCQVDSQVTMMFWYRQQPGQSLTLIATANQGSEATYESGFVIDKFPISRPNLTFSTLTVSNMSPEDSSIYLCSVESETQYFGPGTRLLVL.